In its sample, the clone carrying this TCR beta chain was seen a few times. The source of the sample is a study of blood T cell repertoires in COVID-19. Germline V lookup: CDR1 MNHEY, CDR2 SVGAGI. The CDR3 is made up of 15 amino acids. V lost 4 bases, J lost 11 bases, and 23 bases lay in between. Original data processing: Estimates of nucleated cell counts were drawn from the amplification of reference gene primers. Profiled with immunoSEQ multiplex PCR; TCRdb holds only in-frame clones, not every one. D and trimming were read from the DNA, whereas the V and J calls and clone size are those reported in that table. The sample has more than 250,000 clones, roughly 85% seen once.

The receptor was derived from a man aged 45-60 years with active or convalescent COVID-19. V usage is TRBV6-5 and J usage is TRBJ1-2, with a tentative D call TRBD1 (6 bases). Sequences were obtained from peripheral blood. The CDR3 sequence is CASSLPTGLARHYTF. Here the CDR3 DNA reads TGTGCCAGCAGTTTACCTACAGGGTTAGCTCGGCATTACACCTTC.